This T cell receptor beta chain was sequenced during a study of T-cell reconstitution after alpha-beta-depleted transplantation in children. Whole-study results and caveats: Where some patients showed high TCRbeta diversity at day 60, it came from recipient T cells and thymic progenitors that had survived. Reportedly, only several hundred clones from non-depleted graft cells drove alpha-beta T-cell counts at about two months. The main origin of T-cell counts and diversity one year after transplant was newly produced T cells.

Construction of the TCRbeta library involved unique molecular identifiers. TCRdb passed the PCR reads through MiXCR, listing each CDR3 protein once. The table lists a few hundred thousand distinct CDR3 sequences, 25% to 30% of them singletons. Comment on this clonotype: Its specificity is not known.

Trimming cost V 5 bases and J 0 bases, with 14 bases left between them. CDR3 length equals 15 residues. Germline CDR1 is MNHEY and CDR2 is SMNVEV (reference sequence). V gene TRBV27 combines with J gene TRBJ2-7; D is tentatively TRBD1 or TRBD2 (6 bases each). This TCR came from a boy under two years old with Wiskott-Aldrich syndrome, due to receive a stem cell transplant. Here the sequenced sample was PBMCs, taken before TCRalphabeta/CD19-depleted stem cell transplant. The CDR3 spells CASSRPGGLSYEQYF. The CDR3 DNA reads TGTGCCAGCAGTCGGCCCGGGGGCCTCTCCTACGAGCAGTACTTC.